This TCR beta chain was documented in a study of T-cell memory formation after mild COVID-19 (dated by TCRdb to about 2021). For context, the study as a whole: TCR sequence clusters from the two donors were found to be largely donor specific. In a couple of donors, T-cell clones that expanded and contracted after mild COVID-19 were tracked by sequencing TCRalpha and TCRbeta repertoires over time. Two young, previously healthy adult volunteers, one female and one male, were included in the cohort.

The run used an Illumina NovaSeq 6000. cDNA libraries for TCRalpha and TCRbeta were prepared by 5'RACE using constant-segment primers, with sample barcodes and unique molecular identifiers added. RNA was extracted from every sample with Trizol reagent. Libraries were amplified in two PCR steps, with a second sample barcode and Illumina TruSeq adapters added in the second step. Libraries were sequenced on an Illumina NovaSeq with 2 x 150 bp paired-end reads. Turning to the authors' computational methods: With migec v1.2.7, reads were demultiplexed and then collapsed into UMI-guided consensus sequences. Using mixcr v2.1.11, UMI consensuses were aligned to TRA and TRB V and J templates and then assembled into clonotypes. Expanded or contracted clonotypes were those called significant by both edgeR and NoisET, with noise models trained on biological replicates. For edgeR calls, the thresholds were a false discovery rate-adjusted p below 0.01 and a log2 fold-change of 1. As an exploratory analysis of dynamics, max-normalized trajectories of the 1000 most abundant clonotypes were examined with PCA combined with hierarchical clustering. Separately sequenced CD4+ and CD8+ repertoires were used to assign a CD4 or CD8 phenotype to each responding clone. Starting from the raw public reads, TCRdb applied fastp trimming at Q25, assembled clones with MiXCR and retained in-frame beta chains. Each CDR3 protein gets just one entry, which takes the most common genes and DNA from the rows behind it. The V and J calls and clone size come from TCRdb's table, not from the authors' own analysis. The sample yields 40,000 to 60,000 distinct CDR3 sequences; 7% to 8% were counted once. 1.4% of the sample comes from the top ten.

Here is what the overall study found, with its caveats: Whether the second-wave clones peaking on day 37 were SARS-CoV-2 specific was not confirmed. Contracting CD4+ clones appeared mostly in the CM and EM memory subsets, whereas CD8+ clones were enriched in EMRA. Only a couple of mild cases were covered by the study, and larger cohorts that include severe cases with pre-infection samples were considered necessary. Some responding clones were detected in pre-infection memory, suggesting pre-existing cross-reactive memory T cells joined the SARS-CoV-2 response. Balanced CD4/CD8 phenotypes were observed for clones contracting from day 15 to 85, whereas a bias towards CD4+ was observed for a second wave of clones expanding from day 15 to 37.

At the junction V is shortened by 7 bases and J by 4 bases, with 19 bases in between. CDR1 and CDR2 are read off the germline V gene as MNHEY and SVGAGI. From the cysteine up to the phenylalanine, the CDR3 has a length of 15 residues. The retained sequence is limited to the CDR3, 45 bases, with the frame set at the first base. This clonotype occurred many times. The antigen it binds to is not known. No per-base quality is available; no much larger clone lies one base away. PBMCs were isolated by Ficoll-Paque density gradient centrifugation. This chain is built from TRBV6-5 and TRBJ1-1; the D gene assignment is ambiguous. The source of this sequence is a man in his late teens or twenties who had mild COVID-19 (a few samples of this study predate the infection). The sample titles of this study are shuffled in the database, so cell type and time point are left out; the donor was told from shared clones. The sequencing sample was made of PBMCs or a T cell subset sorted from them (not recorded which). The DNA is as follows: TGTGCCAGCATTTTTCGAGGGCCCGCCGGCACTGAAGCTTTCTTT. Translated, it gives CASIFRGPAGTEAFF.